The 7 T cell receptor beta chains given below trace back to one sample, sequenced in a study of control samples from healthy donors and cancer patients. The method was immunoSEQ multiplex PCR; TCRdb's version includes in-frame clones alone and lacks a portion of them. The data contain approximately 70,000 clones, over 85% of them seen just once; the ten biggest clones take up 5% to 7%. Source material: PBMCs. The receptors come from a man aged 60 to 75 with colorectal cancer.

The chain joins TRBV18 to TRBJ2-7; D gene uncertain. The CDR3 extends over 11 amino acids. Between the trimmed V and J ends, which lost 5 bases and 7 bases, there was a span of 9 bases. CDR1 and CDR2 from the germline V gene are KGHSH and LQKENI. The CDR3 region is CASSAQGEQYF. The CDR3 DNA sequence: TGTGCCAGCTCAGCCCAAGGGGAGCAGTACTTC.

This clone occurred a few times. The chain couples TRBV7-2 to TRBJ1-4; D uncertain. Trimming cost V 4 bases and J 7 bases, with 13 bases left between them. The CDR3 is 14 amino acids. The germline V gene encodes CDR1 SGHTA and CDR2 FQGNSA. The CDR3 DNA reads TGTGCCAGCAGCTATGGGTCGCGGGGTGAAAAACTGTTTTTT. Its protein is CASSYGSRGEKLFF.

This clone was recorded once. CDR3 sequence: CASSIGTDNYGYTF. DNA of the CDR3: TGTGCCAGTAGTATAGGAACAGACAACTATGGCTACACCTTC. The rearrangement uses TRBV19 and TRBJ1-2; the D is unclear. Deletions cut 1 base from V and 2 bases from J, with 8 bases between. The CDR3 runs 14 residues. Germline CDR1 LNHDA, CDR2 SQIVND (reference sequence).

This sequence joins TRBV4-1 and TRBJ2-4, with D hard to call. The CDR3 is 14 amino acids. Per the germline V gene, CDR1 is MGHRA and CDR2 is YSYEKL. Trimming shortened V by 2 bases and J by 0 bases, and 5 bases separated the two germline ends. The chain's CDR3 is CASSQNLAKNIQYF. CDR3 DNA: TGCGCCAGCAGCCAAAACCTAGCCAAAAACATTCAGTACTTC.

This rearrangement joins TRBV12-5 to TRBJ1-5, with a possible D match to TRBD1 (6 bases). Trimming pared 7 bases from V and 1 base from J, leaving 14 bases between. This CDR3 is 15 amino acids long. The germline V gene encodes CDR1 LGHNT and CDR2 FRNRAP. CDR3 bases: TGTGCTAGTGCCTACCAGGGGTCGAGCAATCAGCCCCAGCATTTT. It yields the protein CASAYQGSSNQPQHF.

The chain has TRBV10-2 and TRBJ1-5, with 10 bases fitting TRBD1. This CDR3 is 17 amino acids long. After removal of 0 bases from V and 4 bases from J, the junction contained 6 bases not matched to a gene. Germline V gene lookup returns CDR1 WSHSY and CDR2 SAAADI. The CDR3 DNA reads as TGCGCCAGCAGTGAGTCCGGACAGGGGGGTTGGAATCAGCCCCAGCATTTT. This codes for CASSESGQGGWNQPQHF.

This clone showed up just once. V is TRBV19 and J is TRBJ2-3, with a weak D call TRBD2 (6 bases). In germline, CDR1 is LNHDA, CDR2 SQIVND (reference sequence). The CDR3 length is 15 residues. V was trimmed by 6 bases and J by 4 bases, leaving 17 bases between them. The chain's CDR3 is CASRRTSLLADTQYF. The DNA for the CDR3 is TGTGCCAGTAGGCGAACTAGCTTACTAGCAGATACGCAGTATTTT.